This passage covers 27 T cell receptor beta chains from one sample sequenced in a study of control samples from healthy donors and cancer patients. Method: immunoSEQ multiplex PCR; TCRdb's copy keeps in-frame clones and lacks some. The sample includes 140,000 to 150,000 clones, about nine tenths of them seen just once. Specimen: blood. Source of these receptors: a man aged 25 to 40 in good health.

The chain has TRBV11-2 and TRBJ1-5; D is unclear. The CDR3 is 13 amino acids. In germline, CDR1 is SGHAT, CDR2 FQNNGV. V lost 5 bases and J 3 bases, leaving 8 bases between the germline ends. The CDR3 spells CASSPNLNQPQHF. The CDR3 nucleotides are TGTGCCAGCAGCCCAAACCTCAATCAGCCCCAGCATTTT.

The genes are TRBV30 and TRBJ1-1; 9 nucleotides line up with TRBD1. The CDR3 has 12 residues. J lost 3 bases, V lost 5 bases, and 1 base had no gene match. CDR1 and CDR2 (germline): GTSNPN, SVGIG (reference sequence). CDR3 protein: CAWDRGDTEAFF. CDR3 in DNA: TGTGCCTGGGACAGGGGGGACACTGAAGCTTTCTTT.

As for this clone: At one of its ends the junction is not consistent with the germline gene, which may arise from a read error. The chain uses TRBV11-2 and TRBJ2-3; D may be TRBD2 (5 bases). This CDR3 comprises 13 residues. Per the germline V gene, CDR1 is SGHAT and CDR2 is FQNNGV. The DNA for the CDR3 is TGTGCCCGCAGCCAATCGGACTCAGATACGCAGTATTTT. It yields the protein CARSQSDSDTQYF.

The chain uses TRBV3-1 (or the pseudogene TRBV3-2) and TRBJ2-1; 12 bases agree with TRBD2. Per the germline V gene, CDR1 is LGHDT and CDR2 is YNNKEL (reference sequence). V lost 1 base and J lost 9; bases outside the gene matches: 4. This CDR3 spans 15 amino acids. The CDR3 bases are TGTGCCAGCAGCCAAGGGACTAGCGGGGTGCCTGAGCAGTTCTTC. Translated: CASSQGTSGVPEQFF.

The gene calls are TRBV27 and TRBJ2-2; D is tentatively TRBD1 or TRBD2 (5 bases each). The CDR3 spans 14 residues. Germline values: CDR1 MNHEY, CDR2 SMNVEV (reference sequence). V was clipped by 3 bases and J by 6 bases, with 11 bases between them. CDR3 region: CASSFWVGAGELFF. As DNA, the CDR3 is TGTGCCAGCAGTTTTTGGGTGGGGGCCGGGGAGCTGTTTTTT.

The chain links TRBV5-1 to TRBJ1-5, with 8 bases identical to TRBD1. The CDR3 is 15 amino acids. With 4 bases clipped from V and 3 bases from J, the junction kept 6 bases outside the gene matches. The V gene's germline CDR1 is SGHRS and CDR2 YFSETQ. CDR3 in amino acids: CASSVGQGSNQPQHF. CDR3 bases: TGCGCCAGCAGCGTAGGACAGGGCTCCAATCAGCCCCAGCATTTT. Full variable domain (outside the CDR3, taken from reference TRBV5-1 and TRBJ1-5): KAGVTQTPRYLIKTRGQQVTLSCSPISGHRSVSWYQQTPGQGLQFLFEYFSETQRNKGNFPGRFSGRQFSNSRSEMNVSTLELGDSALYLCASSVGQGSNQPQHFGDGTRLSIL.

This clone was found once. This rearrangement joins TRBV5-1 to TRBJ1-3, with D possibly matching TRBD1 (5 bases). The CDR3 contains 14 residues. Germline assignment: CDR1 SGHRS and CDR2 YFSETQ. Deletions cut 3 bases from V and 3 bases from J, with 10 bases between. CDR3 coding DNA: TGCGCCAGCAGCTCAGGGTCGAGTGGAAACACCATATATTTT. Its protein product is CASSSGSSGNTIYF. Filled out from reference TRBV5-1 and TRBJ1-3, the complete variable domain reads KAGVTQTPRYLIKTRGQQVTLSCSPISGHRSVSWYQQTPGQGLQFLFEYFSETQRNKGNFPGRFSGRQFSNSRSEMNVSTLELGDSALYLCASSSGSSGNTIYFGEGSWLTVV.

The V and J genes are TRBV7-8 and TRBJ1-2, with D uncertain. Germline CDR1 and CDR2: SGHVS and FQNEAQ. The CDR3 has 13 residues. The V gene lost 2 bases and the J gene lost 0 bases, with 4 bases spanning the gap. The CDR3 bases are TGTGCCAGCAGCTTAACGCCTAACTATGGCTACACCTTC. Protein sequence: CASSLTPNYGYTF.

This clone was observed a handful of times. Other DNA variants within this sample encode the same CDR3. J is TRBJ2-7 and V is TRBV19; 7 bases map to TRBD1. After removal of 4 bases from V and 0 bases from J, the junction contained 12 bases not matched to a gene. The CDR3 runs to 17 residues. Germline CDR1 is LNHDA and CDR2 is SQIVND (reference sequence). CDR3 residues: CASSNHPGTATSYEQYF. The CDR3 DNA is TGTGCCAGTAGTAACCATCCCGGGACAGCTACCTCCTACGAGCAGTACTTC. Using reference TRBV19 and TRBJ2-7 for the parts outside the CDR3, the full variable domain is DGGITQSPKYLFRKEGQNVTLSCEQNLNHDAMYWYRQDPGQGLRLIYYSQIVNDFQKGDIAEGYSVSREKKESFPLTVTSAQKNPTAFYLCASSNHPGTATSYEQYFGPGTRLTVT.

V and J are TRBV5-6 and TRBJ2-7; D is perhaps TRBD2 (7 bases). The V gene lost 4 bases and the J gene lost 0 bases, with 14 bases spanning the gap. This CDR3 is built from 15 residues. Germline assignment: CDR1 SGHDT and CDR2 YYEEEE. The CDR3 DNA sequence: TGTGCCAGCAGCCGCCGGGGGGCCTACTCCTACGAGCAGTACTTC. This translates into CASSRRGAYSYEQYF. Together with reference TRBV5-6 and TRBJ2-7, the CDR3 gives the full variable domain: DAGVTQSPTHLIKTRGQQVTLRCSPKSGHDTVSWYQQALGQGPQFIFQYYEEEERQRGNFPDRFSGHQFPNYSSELNVNALLLGDSALYLCASSRRGAYSYEQYFGPGTRLTVT.

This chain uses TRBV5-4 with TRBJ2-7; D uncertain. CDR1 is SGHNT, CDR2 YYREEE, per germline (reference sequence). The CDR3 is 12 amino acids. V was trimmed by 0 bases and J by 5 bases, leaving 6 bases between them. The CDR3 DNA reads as TGTGCCAGCAGCTTGGAACAGAACGAGCAGTACTTC. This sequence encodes CASSLEQNEQYF.

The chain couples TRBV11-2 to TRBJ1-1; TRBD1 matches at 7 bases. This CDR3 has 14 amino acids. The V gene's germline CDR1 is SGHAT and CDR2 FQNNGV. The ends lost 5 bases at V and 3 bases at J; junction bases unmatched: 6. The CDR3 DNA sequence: TGTGCCAGCAGCCCCGAGGGGGCGCACACTGAAGCTTTCTTT. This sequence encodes CASSPEGAHTEAFF.

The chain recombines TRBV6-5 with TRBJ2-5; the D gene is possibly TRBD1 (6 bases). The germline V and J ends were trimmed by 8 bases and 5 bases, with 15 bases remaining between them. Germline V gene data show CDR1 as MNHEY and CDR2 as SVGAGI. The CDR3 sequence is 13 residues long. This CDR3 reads CASLTGSRETQYF. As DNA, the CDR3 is TGTGCCAGCCTAACAGGGTCGCGGGAGACCCAGTACTTC.

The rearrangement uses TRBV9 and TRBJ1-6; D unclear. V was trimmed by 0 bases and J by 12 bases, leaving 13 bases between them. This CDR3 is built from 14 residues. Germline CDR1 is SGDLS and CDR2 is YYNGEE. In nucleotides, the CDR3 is TGTGCCAGCAGCGTAGCAGCCTACGAAGGACCCCTCCACTTT. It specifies CASSVAAYEGPLHF.

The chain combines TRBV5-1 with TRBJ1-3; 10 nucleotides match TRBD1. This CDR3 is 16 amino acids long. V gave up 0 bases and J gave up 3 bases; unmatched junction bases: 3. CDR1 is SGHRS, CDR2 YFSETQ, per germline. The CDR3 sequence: CASSLDGTGVGNTIYF. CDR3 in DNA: TGCGCCAGCAGCTTGGATGGGACAGGGGTTGGAAACACCATATATTTT.

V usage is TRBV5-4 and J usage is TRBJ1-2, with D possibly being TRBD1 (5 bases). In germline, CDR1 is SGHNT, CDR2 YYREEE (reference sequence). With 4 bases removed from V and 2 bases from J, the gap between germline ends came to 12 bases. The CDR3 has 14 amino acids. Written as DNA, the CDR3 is TGTGCCAGCAGCCTGGGACTGCAAAACTATGGCTACACCTTC. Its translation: CASSLGLQNYGYTF.

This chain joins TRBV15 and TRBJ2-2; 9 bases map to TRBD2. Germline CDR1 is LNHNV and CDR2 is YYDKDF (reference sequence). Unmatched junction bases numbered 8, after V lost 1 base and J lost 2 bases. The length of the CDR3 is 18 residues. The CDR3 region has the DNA TGTGCCACCAGCAGAGGGCGGCGGGGGGGCTCAAACACCGGGGAGCTGTTTTTT. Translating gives CATSRGRRGGSNTGELFF.

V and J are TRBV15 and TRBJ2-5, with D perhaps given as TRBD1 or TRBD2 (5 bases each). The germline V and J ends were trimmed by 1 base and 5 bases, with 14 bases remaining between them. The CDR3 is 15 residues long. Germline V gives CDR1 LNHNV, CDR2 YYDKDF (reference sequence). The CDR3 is CATSRGDGTDETQYF. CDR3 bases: TGTGCCACCAGCAGAGGGGACGGGACGGATGAGACCCAGTACTTC.

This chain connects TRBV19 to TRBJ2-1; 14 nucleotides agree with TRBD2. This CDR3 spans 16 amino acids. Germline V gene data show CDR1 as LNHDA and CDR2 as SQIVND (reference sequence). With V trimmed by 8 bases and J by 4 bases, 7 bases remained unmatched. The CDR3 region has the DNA TGTGCCAGTCGCGGGACTAGCGGGAGCCTATACAATGAGCAGTTCTTC. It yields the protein CASRGTSGSLYNEQFF. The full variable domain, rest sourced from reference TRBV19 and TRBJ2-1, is DGGITQSPKYLFRKEGQNVTLSCEQNLNHDAMYWYRQDPGQGLRLIYYSQIVNDFQKGDIAEGYSVSREKKESFPLTVTSAQKNPTAFYLCASRGTSGSLYNEQFFGPGTRLTVL.

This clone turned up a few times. The CDR3 loop is CASSSYQVRGNSPLHF. The CDR3 DNA sequence: TGTGCCAGCAGCTCCTACCAGGTCCGCGGTAATTCACCCCTCCACTTT. V is TRBV7-9 and J is TRBJ1-6; D gene unclear. The CDR3 runs to 16 residues. Germline loops: CDR1 SEHNR, CDR2 FQNEAQ (reference sequence). With 4 bases removed from V and 6 bases from J, the gap between germline ends came to 16 bases.

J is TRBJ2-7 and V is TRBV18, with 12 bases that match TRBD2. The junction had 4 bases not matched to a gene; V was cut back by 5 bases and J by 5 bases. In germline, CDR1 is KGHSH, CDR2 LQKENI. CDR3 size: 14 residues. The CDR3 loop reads CASSGLAGFDEQYF. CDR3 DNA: TGTGCCAGCTCAGGACTAGCGGGATTCGACGAGCAGTACTTC.

The CDR3 DNA reads TGTGCCAGCAGTGGGGACCCTACGTACAATGAGCAGTTCTTC. Encoded protein: CASSGDPTYNEQFF. The chain links TRBV6-4 to TRBJ2-1; D is perhaps TRBD1 or TRBD2 (5 bases each). This CDR3 comprises 14 residues. Trimming took off 4 bases at V and 4 bases at J, with 11 bases between the two ends. Germline lookup yields CDR1 MRHNA and CDR2 SNTAGT.

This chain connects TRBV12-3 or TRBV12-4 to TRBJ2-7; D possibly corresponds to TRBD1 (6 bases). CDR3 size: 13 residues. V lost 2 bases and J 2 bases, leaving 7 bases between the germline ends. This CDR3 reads CASSLYRAYEQYF. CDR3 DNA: TGTGCCAGCAGTTTATACAGGGCCTACGAGCAGTACTTC.

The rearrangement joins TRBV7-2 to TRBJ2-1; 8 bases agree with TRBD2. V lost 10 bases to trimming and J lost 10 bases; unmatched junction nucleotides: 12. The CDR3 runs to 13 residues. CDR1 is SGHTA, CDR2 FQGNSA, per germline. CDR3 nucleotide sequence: TGTGCCACCTCGTCGGGGGGGCCGGGCGAGCAGTTCTTC. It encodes CATSSGGPGEQFF.

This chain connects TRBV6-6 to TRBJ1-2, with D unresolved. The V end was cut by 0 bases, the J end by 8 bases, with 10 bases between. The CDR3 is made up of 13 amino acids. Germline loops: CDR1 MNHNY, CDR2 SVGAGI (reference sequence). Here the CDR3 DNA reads TGTGCCAGCAGTTACTCGAAGTCAAACGGCTACACCTTC. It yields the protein CASSYSKSNGYTF.

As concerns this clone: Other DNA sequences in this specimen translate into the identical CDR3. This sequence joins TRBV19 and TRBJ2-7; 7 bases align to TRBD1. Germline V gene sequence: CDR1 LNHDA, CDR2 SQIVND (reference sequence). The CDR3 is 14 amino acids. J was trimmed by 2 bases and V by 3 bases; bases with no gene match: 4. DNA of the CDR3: TGTGCCAGTAGTATGGGCCAGGGGGCCTACGAGCAGTACTTC. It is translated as CASSMGQGAYEQYF.

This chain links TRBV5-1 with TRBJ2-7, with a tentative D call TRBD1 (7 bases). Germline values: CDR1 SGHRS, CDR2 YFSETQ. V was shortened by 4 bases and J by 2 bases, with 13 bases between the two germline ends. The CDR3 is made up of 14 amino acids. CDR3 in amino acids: CASSGGGETYEQYF. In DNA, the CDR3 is TGCGCCAGCAGCGGAGGGGGCGAAACCTACGAGCAGTACTTC. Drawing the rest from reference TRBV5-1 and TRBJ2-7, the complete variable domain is KAGVTQTPRYLIKTRGQQVTLSCSPISGHRSVSWYQQTPGQGLQFLFEYFSETQRNKGNFPGRFSGRQFSNSRSEMNVSTLELGDSALYLCASSGGGETYEQYFGPGTRLTVT.